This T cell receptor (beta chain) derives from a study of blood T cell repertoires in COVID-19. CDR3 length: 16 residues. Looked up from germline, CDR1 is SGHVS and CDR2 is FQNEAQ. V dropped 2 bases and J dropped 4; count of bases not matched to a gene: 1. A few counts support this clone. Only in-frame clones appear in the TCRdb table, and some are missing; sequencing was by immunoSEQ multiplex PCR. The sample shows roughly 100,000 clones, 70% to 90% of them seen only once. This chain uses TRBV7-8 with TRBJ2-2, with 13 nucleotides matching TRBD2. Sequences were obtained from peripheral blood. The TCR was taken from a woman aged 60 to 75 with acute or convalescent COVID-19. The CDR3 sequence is CASSLTSGRATGELFF. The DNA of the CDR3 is TGTGCCAGCAGCTTAACTAGCGGGAGGGCCACCGGGGAGCTGTTTTTT.